This TCR beta chain was captured by sequencing in a study of blood T cells in healthy people across ages. This clonotype was recorded many times. A second PCR of roughly 7 to 11 cycles used a sample-barcoded 5' primer and a J-beta primer mix. TCRdb redid the calling of the 5' RACE reads with MiXCR, one entry per CDR3 protein. This table has around 1.7 million distinct CDR3 sequences, approximately 28% appearing once. Every donor provided roughly 10 milliliters of peripheral blood. The sample comprised blood. This receptor was taken from a woman aged 25 to 45 in good health.

The CDR3 is CASSPILGLAHEQYF. In DNA form, the CDR3 reads TGTGCCAGCAGCCCAATTCTCGGACTAGCGCACGAGCAGTACTTC. V and J are TRBV6-5 and TRBJ2-7; 9 bases are a match to TRBD2. The CDR3 runs 15 residues. Trimming removed 6 bases from V and 5 bases from J; junction bases left unmatched: 11. CDR1 is MNHEY and CDR2 is SVGAGI in the germline V gene.